The 30 T cell receptor beta chains given below trace back to one sample, sequenced in a study of blood T cell repertoires in COVID-19. Profiling relied on immunoSEQ multiplex PCR, and the TCRdb table lists in-frame clones only, not all of them. Of tens of thousands of clones in the sample, approximately 80% were seen once. Material: peripheral blood. The receptors shown here come from a woman aged 50 to 60 with acute or convalescent COVID-19.

V is TRBV7-9 and J is TRBJ2-7, with 7 bases aligning to TRBD2. V lost 0 bases, J lost 2 bases, and 13 bases stayed unmatched. The CDR3 has 18 residues. CDR1 is SEHNR, CDR2 FQNEAQ, per germline (reference sequence). The CDR3: CASSLAANLARGTYEQYF. The CDR3 DNA is TGTGCCAGCAGCTTAGCGGCCAATCTGGCGCGGGGGACCTACGAGCAGTACTTC.

V usage is TRBV19 and J usage is TRBJ1-1, with D tentatively TRBD1 (5 bases). CDR1 is LNHDA and CDR2 is SQIVND in the germline V gene (reference sequence). Trimming left V 4 bases short and J 1 base short, with 13 bases between. This CDR3 has 15 amino acids. CDR3 sequence reads: CASSTTLTGNTEAFF. The DNA for the CDR3 is TGTGCCAGTAGTACGACCTTAACAGGGAACACTGAAGCTTTCTTT.

The chain carries TRBV10-1 and TRBJ2-3; a possible D gene is TRBD2 (7 bases). Looked up from germline, CDR1 is WNHNN and CDR2 is SYGVQD (reference sequence). V dropped 6 bases and J dropped 0 bases, with 19 bases sitting between them. CDR3 length equals 17 residues. The CDR3 DNA is TGCGCCAGCAGCCTACCAGGACTAGGGGGTAGCACAGATACGCAGTATTTT. It yields the protein CASSLPGLGGSTDTQYF.

This sequence joins TRBV19 and TRBJ2-1, with D possibly TRBD1 on 5 matching bases. The length of the CDR3 is 13 residues. V was trimmed by 6 bases and J by 4 bases, leaving 10 bases between them. Germline loops: CDR1 LNHDA, CDR2 SQIVND (reference sequence). The CDR3 protein is CASREGVYNEQFF. The CDR3 DNA reads as TGTGCCAGTAGGGAAGGGGTGTACAATGAGCAGTTCTTC.

The CDR3 DNA sequence: TGTGCCAGCAGCCCTACGGGACTAGCCGGCAGCACAGATACGCAGTATTTT. Its translation is CASSPTGLAGSTDTQYF. The chain employs TRBV7-8 and TRBJ2-3, with 9 bases aligning to TRBD2. From germline, CDR1 is SGHVS and CDR2 FQNEAQ. Losses at the gene ends were 5 bases for V and 0 bases for J; bases not matched to a gene: 9. There are 17 residues in the CDR3.

The CDR3 DNA reads TGTGCCAGCAGAAAGGGGGGGATCTCCTACGAGCAGTACTTC. Protein: CASRKGGISYEQYF. The chain recombines TRBV2 with TRBJ2-7; a weak D match, TRBD2 (7 bases). The CDR3 is made up of 14 amino acids. Germline CDR1 SNHLY, CDR2 FYNNEI. V lost 6 bases to trimming and J lost 0 bases, with 12 bases between them.

The chain has TRBV5-1 and TRBJ1-4; TRBD1 aligns across 7 bases. Germline-derived CDR1 and CDR2 are SGHRS and YFSETQ. V lost 1 base to trimming and J lost 5 bases; unmatched junction nucleotides: 5. The CDR3 loop spans 15 amino acids. The CDR3 loop reads CASSLTPGQNEKLFF. The CDR3 region has the DNA TGCGCCAGCAGCTTGACTCCGGGACAGAATGAAAAACTGTTTTTT.

The gene calls are TRBV5-1 and TRBJ2-7; 8 bases align to TRBD1. Germline V gene sequence: CDR1 SGHRS, CDR2 YFSETQ. This CDR3 is built from 16 residues. J was trimmed by 2 bases and V by 3 bases; bases with no gene match: 10. Written as DNA, the CDR3 is TGCGCCAGCAGCTGGACAGGGACGGCGGCCCCCTACGAGCAGTACTTC. The encoded protein is CASSWTGTAAPYEQYF.

This chain joins TRBV29-1 and TRBJ2-7, with a possible D match to TRBD2 (6 bases). The CDR3 totals 12 residues. Germline values: CDR1 SQVTM, CDR2 ANQGSEA. Trimming shortened V by 7 bases and J by 5 bases, and 15 bases separated the two germline ends. The CDR3 coding sequence is TGCAGCGGTGGGGGGAATTGGCACGAGCAGTACTTC. This translates into CSGGGNWHEQYF.

The chain combines TRBV6-2 or TRBV6-3 with TRBJ2-3; 8 bases are a match to TRBD1. V trimming: 2 bases; J trimming: 2 bases; junction bases outside the gene matches: 6. Germline CDR1 reads MNHEY; CDR2 reads SVGEGT. The length of the CDR3 is 16 residues. The CDR3 coding sequence is TGTGCCAGCAGTTACCCGGGACAGGCGACCACAGATACGCAGTATTTT. Translated: CASSYPGQATTDTQYF.

This clone was seen only a few times. The chain carries TRBV4-3 and TRBJ2-7; 10 positions match TRBD1. J lost 5 bases, V lost 1 base, and 8 bases had no gene match. Germline CDR1 and CDR2: LGHNA and YSLEER. The CDR3 sequence is 16 residues long. The CDR3 bases are TGCGCCAGCAGCCAAGGCGGGGGACAGGGGACCCACGAGCAGTACTTC. This translates into CASSQGGGQGTHEQYF.

The rearrangement joins TRBV5-4 to TRBJ2-7; TRBD1 matches 8 bases. Germline values: CDR1 SGHNT, CDR2 YYREEE (reference sequence). V shed 2 bases and J 4 bases; nucleotides not matched to a gene: 2. The CDR3 totals 13 residues. CDR3 loop: CASSFGTGYEQYF. CDR3 DNA sequence: TGTGCCAGCAGCTTCGGGACAGGTTACGAGCAGTACTTC.

The V gene is TRBV2, the J gene TRBJ2-5; no clear D gene. The CDR3 runs 16 residues. Germline CDR1 and CDR2: SNHLY and FYNNEI. V lost 3 bases and J lost 4, with 18 bases in between. DNA for the CDR3: TGTGCCAGCAGTGATGCTCACAGATCACCAGGAGAGACCCAGTACTTC. This codes for CASSDAHRSPGETQYF.

This chain uses TRBV4-3 with TRBJ1-4, with D perhaps TRBD1 (6 bases). The CDR3 covers 16 residues. The germline V gene has CDR1 LGHNA and CDR2 YSLEER. Trimming left V 0 bases short and J 7 bases short, with 15 bases between. The CDR3 nucleotides are TGCGCCAGCAGCCAAGATGGGGGGGGGCGCGTTGAAAAACTGTTTTTT. Translating gives CASSQDGGGRVEKLFF.

This chain connects TRBV18 to TRBJ1-2; 8 bases match TRBD1. J was trimmed by 2 bases and V by 3 bases; bases with no gene match: 8. Germline CDR1 KGHSH, CDR2 LQKENI. The CDR3 runs to 16 residues. In DNA, the CDR3 is TGTGCCAGCTCACCTTCCGGGACAGGTGGAAACTATGGCTACACCTTC. Translation: CASSPSGTGGNYGYTF.

The rearrangement joins TRBV19 to TRBJ1-2; D is unclear. Germline values: CDR1 LNHDA, CDR2 SQIVND (reference sequence). V was shortened by 3 bases and J by 4 bases, with 15 bases between the two germline ends. The CDR3 loop spans 15 amino acids. The CDR3 DNA sequence: TGTGCCAGTAGTATTAGCGGACTGGCGCCCTATGGCTACACCTTC. Encoded protein: CASSISGLAPYGYTF.

The rearrangement uses TRBV5-1 and TRBJ2-5; TRBD1 matches at 7 bases. Germline CDR1 and CDR2: SGHRS and YFSETQ. V dropped 6 bases and J dropped 3; count of bases not matched to a gene: 8. The CDR3 contains 14 residues. This chain's CDR3 is CASTTRGGEETQYF. In nucleotides, the CDR3 is TGCGCCAGCACCACTAGAGGGGGCGAAGAGACCCAGTACTTC.

The CDR3 loop is CASSFFQKETQYF. CDR3 coding DNA: TGTGCCAGCAGCTTTTTCCAGAAAGAGACCCAGTACTTC. The chain links TRBV5-4 to TRBJ2-5; D call uncertain. V was pared by 2 bases and J by 3 bases, with 8 bases between. The CDR3 has 13 residues. Germline CDR1 SGHNT, CDR2 YYREEE (reference sequence).

V gene TRBV5-1 combines with J gene TRBJ2-3; 11 nucleotides align to TRBD2. V shed 0 bases and J 3 bases; nucleotides not matched to a gene: 3. Germline V gene sequence: CDR1 SGHRS, CDR2 YFSETQ. This CDR3 region has 16 residues. CDR3 bases: TGCGCCAGCAGCTTGGGACGGACTAGCGGGACAGATACGCAGTATTTT. Protein product: CASSLGRTSGTDTQYF.

In this sample, this clone turned up a few times. V is TRBV4-1 and J is TRBJ1-4, with TRBD1 matching 7 bases. CDR3 size: 17 residues. The V segment lost 0 bases and the J segment 6 bases; nucleotides outside the gene matches: 10. Germline V gives CDR1 MGHRA, CDR2 YSYEKL. In DNA form, the CDR3 reads TGCGCCAGCAGCCAAGACCCGTCAGGGGGAAAGTATGAAAAACTGTTTTTT. Protein sequence: CASSQDPSGGKYEKLFF.

J is TRBJ2-5 and V is TRBV9, with 8 bases aligning to TRBD2. The V and J ends lost 4 bases and 5 bases, in that order; junction bases with no gene match: 10. This CDR3 comprises 15 residues. The germline V gene has CDR1 SGDLS and CDR2 YYNGEE. The CDR3 DNA is TGTGCCAGCAGCCAGGACTCTGGCGGGAGGGAGACCCAGTACTTC. Translated, it gives CASSQDSGGRETQYF.

This clone has a single count. V is TRBV19 and J is TRBJ1-2, with 9 positions matching TRBD1. Germline-derived CDR1 and CDR2 are LNHDA and SQIVND (reference sequence). V lost 6 bases and J lost 6; bases outside the gene matches: 8. The length of the CDR3 is 14 residues. This CDR3 reads CASRPRDRAHGYTF. As DNA, the CDR3 is TGTGCCAGTAGGCCCCGGGACAGGGCCCATGGCTACACCTTC.

V usage is TRBV3-1 (or the pseudogene TRBV3-2) and J usage is TRBJ1-3; 9 positions match TRBD1. This CDR3 region has 17 residues. V trimming: 0 bases; J trimming: 2 bases; junction bases outside the gene matches: 5. Germline lookup yields CDR1 LGHDT and CDR2 YNNKEL (reference sequence). CDR3 protein: CASSQDGQGQTGNTIYF. The CDR3 nucleotides are TGTGCCAGCAGCCAAGATGGACAGGGGCAGACTGGAAACACCATATATTTT.

V is TRBV6-2 or TRBV6-3 and J is TRBJ2-7, with 8 bases aligning to TRBD2. J lost 5 bases, V lost 3 bases, and 9 bases had no gene match. This CDR3 has 15 residues. Germline lookup yields CDR1 MNHEY and CDR2 SVGEGT. The CDR3 loop is CASSYWEGTRNEQYF. The CDR3 bases are TGTGCCAGCAGTTATTGGGAGGGGACTAGGAACGAGCAGTACTTC.

A single count supports this clone. The chain links TRBV3-1 (or the pseudogene TRBV3-2) to TRBJ1-2; 10 bases are shared with TRBD1. The CDR3 length is 16 residues. J gave up 7 bases and V 2 bases, and 10 bases lay outside the gene matches. CDR1 and CDR2 (germline): LGHDT, YNNKEL (reference sequence). CDR3 sequence: CASSQTAGTGASGYTF. CDR3 in DNA: TGTGCCAGCAGCCAAACTGCCGGGACAGGGGCGAGTGGCTACACCTTC.

This clone has more than one count but fewer than ten. The chain employs TRBV7-9 and TRBJ2-7; TRBD2 might be the D (5 bases). The V gene's germline CDR1 is SEHNR and CDR2 FQNEAQ (reference sequence). V was cut by 7 bases and J by 12 bases, with 10 bases left in between. The CDR3 covers 9 residues. DNA of the CDR3: TGTGCCAGCATACCCGAGGGGTACTTC. This encodes CASIPEGYF.

In this sample, this clone turned up a few times. This rearrangement joins TRBV4-2 to TRBJ2-1, with 10 bases identical to TRBD1. This CDR3 comprises 16 residues. Per the germline V gene, CDR1 is LGHNA and CDR2 is YNFKEQ. V lost 4 bases to trimming and J lost 1 base; unmatched junction nucleotides: 4. This CDR3 reads CASSPRTGGSYNEQFF. The CDR3 DNA sequence: TGTGCCAGCAGCCCCCGGACAGGGGGGTCCTACAATGAGCAGTTCTTC.

This chain uses TRBV5-4 with TRBJ2-5, with D possibly being TRBD1 (5 bases). This CDR3 has 14 residues. Trimming left V 0 bases short and J 3 bases short, with 9 bases between. Germline CDR1 is SGHNT and CDR2 is YYREEE (reference sequence). This CDR3 is CASSLADRKETQYF. The DNA for the CDR3 is TGTGCCAGCAGCTTGGCCGACAGAAAAGAGACCCAGTACTTC.

The gene calls are TRBV2 and TRBJ2-6; D perhaps matches TRBD1 (6 bases). V lost 5 bases to trimming and J lost 4 bases, with 12 bases between them. Germline-derived CDR1 and CDR2 are SNHLY and FYNNEI. The CDR3 spans 15 residues. The CDR3 region has the DNA TGTGCCAGCAGTTATGACAGGACCGGGGCCAACGTCCTGACTTTC. As protein: CASSYDRTGANVLTF.

This chain uses TRBV7-8 with TRBJ2-7; TRBD2 matches at 8 bases. The V segment lost 3 bases and the J segment 4 bases; nucleotides outside the gene matches: 17. This CDR3 has 18 amino acids. Looked up from germline, CDR1 is SGHVS and CDR2 is FQNEAQ. In nucleotides, the CDR3 is TGTGCCAGCAGCTTTGGGACGGGAGGGTCCTTTGGAGCTTACGAGCAGTACTTC. Protein sequence: CASSFGTGGSFGAYEQYF.